This entry lists 22 T cell receptor beta chains sequenced from one sample in a study of T cell changes during pregnancy in multiple sclerosis. Some clones are missing from TCRdb's copy, which holds only in-frame ones; the method was immunoSEQ multiplex PCR. Among approximately 92,000 clones listed, roughly 90% were seen once. The sample in question was peripheral blood, obtained in the first trimester of pregnancy. The source is a female donor with multiple sclerosis, enrolled in a pregnancy study.

Here the CDR3 reads CASKRTDSSNQPQHF. The CDR3 DNA reads as TGTGCCAGCAAGCGGACGGATTCGTCCAATCAGCCCCAGCATTTT. V is TRBV6-1 and J is TRBJ1-5; D gene unclear. V lost 7 bases, J lost 3 bases, and 16 bases lay in between. The CDR3 has 15 residues. CDR1 is MNHNS, CDR2 SASEGT, per germline.

CDR3 bases: TGTGCCAGCTCCCTCGGACAGGGGGCCTACAATGAGCAGTTCTTC. Translating it yields CASSLGQGAYNEQFF. V usage is TRBV18 and J usage is TRBJ2-1, with TRBD1 matching 10 bases. Germline V CDR1 and CDR2: KGHSH, LQKENI. The CDR3 runs to 15 residues. Losses at the gene ends were 6 bases for V and 2 bases for J; bases not matched to a gene: 4.

Written as DNA, the CDR3 is TGTGCCACCAGCAGATTAGGCAGGGGCTCCTACAATGAGCAGTTCTTC. Its translation is CATSRLGRGSYNEQFF. The chain combines TRBV15 with TRBJ2-1; tentatively, D is TRBD1 (6 bases). The CDR3 has 16 residues. V shed 2 bases and J shed 0 bases, with 11 bases lying between them. Germline loops: CDR1 LNHNV, CDR2 YYDKDF (reference sequence).

The genes are TRBV25-1 and TRBJ1-1, with D perhaps matching TRBD1 (5 bases). Trimming pared 4 bases from V and 0 bases from J, leaving 9 bases between. Germline V gene sequence: CDR1 MGHDK, CDR2 SYGVNS. The CDR3 totals 14 residues. This CDR3 reads CASSGGTLNTEAFF. CDR3 nucleotide sequence: TGTGCCAGCAGTGGCGGGACTCTGAACACTGAAGCTTTCTTT. Complete variable domain (other parts from reference TRBV25-1 and TRBJ1-1): EADIYQTPRYLVIGTGKKITLECSQTMGHDKMYWYQQDPGMELHLIHYSYGVNSTEKGDLSSESTVSRIRTEHFPLTLESARPSHTSQYLCASSGGTLNTEAFFGQGTRLTVV.

The chain links TRBV29-1 to TRBJ2-1; no clear D gene. V was clipped by 4 bases and J by 5 bases, with 9 bases between them. Looked up from germline, CDR1 is SQVTM and CDR2 is ANQGSEA. The CDR3 runs to 12 residues. The CDR3 spells CSVGARNNEQFF. The CDR3 DNA sequence: TGCAGCGTTGGCGCTAGAAACAATGAGCAGTTCTTC.

The rearrangement joins TRBV2 to TRBJ2-7; 7 bases are shared with TRBD1. The V gene end was trimmed by 3 bases and the J gene end by 2 bases; junction bases not matched to a gene: 7. CDR1 and CDR2 from the germline V gene are SNHLY and FYNNEI. This CDR3 has 15 amino acids. The DNA for the CDR3 is TGTGCCAGCAGTGAGAGGACGACAGGGACCTACGAGCAGTACTTC. Protein sequence: CASSERTTGTYEQYF.

V is TRBV11-2 and J is TRBJ2-7; 10 bases align to TRBD2. This CDR3 has 15 amino acids. The J segment lost 3 bases and the V segment lost 6 bases, leaving 8 bases of the junction unmatched. Germline loops: CDR1 SGHAT, CDR2 FQNNGV. The CDR3 sequence: CASSALAGRLYEQYF. The DNA for the CDR3 is TGTGCCAGCAGTGCACTAGCGGGACGGCTCTACGAGCAGTACTTC.

The chain couples TRBV19 to TRBJ2-1; D is perhaps TRBD1 (6 bases). The CDR3 spans 13 residues. Trimming removed 4 bases from V and 6 bases from J, with 10 bases in between. Looked up from germline, CDR1 is LNHDA and CDR2 is SQIVND (reference sequence). The CDR3 here is CASSTGVRNEQFF. CDR3 sequence (DNA): TGTGCCAGTAGTACAGGGGTGCGCAATGAGCAGTTCTTC.

The chain has TRBV19 and TRBJ2-7, with a weak D call TRBD1 (6 bases). V lost 3 bases and J 2 bases, leaving 14 bases between the germline ends. There are 15 residues in the CDR3. Per germline, CDR1 LNHDA and CDR2 SQIVND (reference sequence). The CDR3 sequence: CASSISGGQPYEQYF. The CDR3 DNA sequence: TGTGCCAGTAGTATTTCCGGCGGACAGCCCTACGAGCAGTACTTC.

The V call is TRBV10-3, the J call TRBJ2-7; 9 bases map to TRBD2. Germline V gives CDR1 ENHRY, CDR2 SYGVKD. The CDR3 covers 17 residues. The trim removed 2 bases at V and 0 bases at J, leaving 8 bases unmatched. CDR3 in amino acids: CAISETSMTSGSYEQYF. The CDR3 region has the DNA TGTGCCATCAGTGAGACCTCAATGACTAGCGGCTCCTACGAGCAGTACTTC.

The chain is built from TRBV29-1 and TRBJ2-7, with TRBD2 matching over 10 bases. Trimming cost V 4 bases and J 4 bases; bases outside gene matches: 7. CDR3 length: 14 residues. CDR1 is SQVTM, CDR2 ANQGSEA, per germline. CDR3 residues: CSVALLAGVYEQYF. CDR3 coding DNA: TGCAGCGTTGCCCTGCTAGCGGGAGTATACGAGCAGTACTTC.

V is TRBV25-1 and J is TRBJ2-1; D might be TRBD2 (6 bases). V lost 5 bases to trimming and J lost 6 bases, with 11 bases between them. Per germline, CDR1 MGHDK and CDR2 SYGVNS. The CDR3 sequence is 13 residues long. The CDR3 loop is CASSPAGRNEQFF. The DNA for the CDR3 is TGTGCCAGCAGTCCTGCGGGGCGCAATGAGCAGTTCTTC.

The chain combines TRBV7-3 with TRBJ1-2, with D possibly matching TRBD1 (5 bases). V lost 1 base and J lost 8, with 11 bases in between. CDR1 is SGHTA and CDR2 is FQGTGA in the germline V gene. This CDR3 has 13 amino acids. CDR3 sequence (DNA): TGTGCCAGCAGCTTAAGTGGGGGGGGAGGCTACACCTTC. Protein product: CASSLSGGGGYTF.

The J gene is TRBJ2-7, the V gene TRBV30; 8 bases are shared with TRBD1. Trimming at V came to 2 bases and at J to 8 bases, leaving 5 bases not matched to a gene. The length of the CDR3 is 12 residues. From germline, CDR1 is GTSNPN and CDR2 SVGIG (reference sequence). The CDR3, as DNA: TGTGCCTGGAGTCCAACAGGGGGGCAGCAGTACTTC. Translated: CAWSPTGGQQYF.

The CDR3 is CASSVDSGRRYEQYF. The CDR3 DNA sequence: TGTGCCAGCAGCGTAGATAGCGGGAGACGATACGAGCAGTACTTC. The chain employs TRBV9 and TRBJ2-7; 9 bases align to TRBD2. The V gene's germline CDR1 is SGDLS and CDR2 YYNGEE. This CDR3 region has 15 residues. After removal of 0 bases from V and 4 bases from J, the junction contained 5 bases not matched to a gene. The whole variable domain, remainder taken from reference TRBV9 and TRBJ2-7, is DSGVTQTPKHLITATGQRVTLRCSPRSGDLSVYWYQQSLDQGLQFLIQYYNGEERAKGNILERFSAQQFPDLHSELNLSSLELGDSALYFCASSVDSGRRYEQYFGPGTRLTVT.

The V call is TRBV14, the J call TRBJ1-5, with a weak D call TRBD1 (5 bases). Trimming took 3 bases from V and 0 from J, leaving 6 bases between them. CDR1 and CDR2 (germline): SGHDN, FVKESK. The CDR3 is 14 residues long. CDR3 sequence (DNA): TGTGCCAGCAGCCACGGGGGTAGCAATCAGCCCCAGCATTTT. Protein sequence: CASSHGGSNQPQHF.

V gene TRBV7-6 combines with J gene TRBJ2-3, with D perhaps matching TRBD2 (7 bases). Germline V gives CDR1 SGHVS, CDR2 FNYEAQ. V was cut by 1 base and J by 4 bases, with 15 bases left in between. The CDR3 contains 16 residues. The CDR3 nucleotides read TGTGCCAGCAGCTTAGGTTCGGGCGGGGGCGCAGATACGCAGTATTTT. It yields the protein CASSLGSGGGADTQYF.

The chain recombines TRBV4-2 with TRBJ2-1, with D possibly matching TRBD2 (6 bases). The germline V and J ends were trimmed by 1 base and 2 bases, with 15 bases remaining between them. The CDR3 is 17 amino acids. The germline V gene encodes CDR1 LGHNA and CDR2 YNFKEQ. The CDR3 DNA reads TGTGCCAGCAGCCAAGTCCTCGGCGGGGTCGCCTACAATGAGCAGTTCTTC. It codes for CASSQVLGGVAYNEQFF.

V gene TRBV18 combines with J gene TRBJ1-5; TRBD1 aligns across 9 bases. The J segment lost 4 bases and the V segment lost 8 bases, leaving 6 bases of the junction unmatched. The CDR3 spans 14 residues. Germline CDR1 and CDR2: KGHSH and LQKENI. CDR3 residues: CASARTGVNQPQHF. The CDR3 DNA sequence: TGTGCCAGCGCTAGGACAGGGGTTAATCAGCCCCAGCATTTT.

Details on this clone: Sequence at one end of the junction differs from germline and may be a read error. V gene TRBV7-7 combines with J gene TRBJ2-7, with TRBD1 identical over 9 bases. The length of the CDR3 is 12 residues. Looked up from germline, CDR1 is SSHAT and CDR2 is FNYEAQ (reference sequence). This CDR3 is CASSLWGDRDRF. DNA for the CDR3: TGTGCCAGCAGCCTCTGGGGGGACAGGGACAGGTTC. The full variable domain, its missing parts supplied by reference TRBV7-7 and TRBJ2-7, is GAGVSQSPRYKVTKRGQDVTLRCDPISSHATLYWYQQALGQGPEFLTYFNYEAQPDKSGLPSDRFSAERPEGSISTLTIQRTEQRDSAMYRCASSLWGDRDRFGPGTRLTVT.

This chain connects TRBV27 to TRBJ2-5; 10 bases line up with TRBD2. V was pared by 2 bases and J by 4 bases, with 10 bases of the junction left unmatched. The CDR3 spans 17 residues. Germline V gives CDR1 MNHEY, CDR2 SMNVEV (reference sequence). The CDR3 spells CASSLIGSGRIRETQYF. The CDR3 bases are TGTGCCAGCAGTTTAATCGGTAGCGGGAGGATCAGAGAGACCCAGTACTTC.

The V gene is TRBV4-1, the J gene TRBJ2-1; 8 nucleotides line up with TRBD2. Unmatched junction bases numbered 13, after V lost 0 bases and J lost 6 bases. CDR3 size: 18 residues. Per the germline V gene, CDR1 is MGHRA and CDR2 is YSYEKL. As DNA, the CDR3 is TGCGCCAGCAGCCAAGAGGCGGGACTAGTTTCTCTGGTCAATGAGCAGTTCTTC. It translates to CASSQEAGLVSLVNEQFF.